This T cell receptor (beta chain) was recorded in a study of radiation and T cells in renal cell carcinoma. Study-wide context: Nephrectomy followed 15 Gy stereotactic body radiation by 4 weeks.

Notes on the study in general: In blood, top tumor clones expanded by 2 weeks, shrinking by 4. Without pretreatment biopsies, baseline tumor clonotype presence was undetermined.

This clone occurred a few times. Its antigen is as yet unknown. Assay: immunoSEQ multiplex PCR; the TCRdb copy retains only in-frame clones and omits some. In the table there are approximately 110,000 clones, roughly 80% of which are singletons. CDR3 length: 12 amino acids. Germline CDR1 and CDR2: SNHLY and FYNNEI. With 9 bases removed from V and 9 bases from J, the gap between germline ends came to 12 bases. Time point indicated: baseline pretreatment blood. Specified treatment: 15 Gy SBRT to primary tumor, nephrectomy 4 weeks later. The tumor was a clear cell renal cell carcinoma. The sequenced sample was blood, obtained from a patient whose treatment included radiotherapy and nephrectomy. This chain uses TRBV2 with TRBJ1-6; TRBD1 is a possible D gene (5 bases). The receptor comes from a woman aged 55-69 years with renal cell carcinoma. The CDR3 loop is CASGQGISPLHF. CDR3 bases: TGTGCCAGTGGCCAGGGAATTTCACCCCTCCACTTT.